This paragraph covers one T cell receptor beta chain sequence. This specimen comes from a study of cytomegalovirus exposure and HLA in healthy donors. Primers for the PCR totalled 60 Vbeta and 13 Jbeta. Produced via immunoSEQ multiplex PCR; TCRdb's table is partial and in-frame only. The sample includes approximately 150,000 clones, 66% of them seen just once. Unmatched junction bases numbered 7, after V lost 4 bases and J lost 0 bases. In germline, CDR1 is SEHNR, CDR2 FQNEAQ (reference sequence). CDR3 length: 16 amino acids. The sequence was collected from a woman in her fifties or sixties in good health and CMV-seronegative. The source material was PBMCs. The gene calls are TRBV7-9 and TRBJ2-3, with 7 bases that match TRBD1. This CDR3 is CASSSRDSTSTDTQYF. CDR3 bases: TGTGCCAGCAGCTCAAGGGACAGTACTAGCACAGATACGCAGTATTTT. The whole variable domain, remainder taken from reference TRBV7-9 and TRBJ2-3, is DTGVSQNPRHKITKRGQNVTFRCDPISEHNRLYWYRQTLGQGPEFLTYFQNEAQLEKSRLLSDRFSAERPKGSFSTLEIQRTEQGDSAMYLCASSSRDSTSTDTQYFGPGTRLTVL.